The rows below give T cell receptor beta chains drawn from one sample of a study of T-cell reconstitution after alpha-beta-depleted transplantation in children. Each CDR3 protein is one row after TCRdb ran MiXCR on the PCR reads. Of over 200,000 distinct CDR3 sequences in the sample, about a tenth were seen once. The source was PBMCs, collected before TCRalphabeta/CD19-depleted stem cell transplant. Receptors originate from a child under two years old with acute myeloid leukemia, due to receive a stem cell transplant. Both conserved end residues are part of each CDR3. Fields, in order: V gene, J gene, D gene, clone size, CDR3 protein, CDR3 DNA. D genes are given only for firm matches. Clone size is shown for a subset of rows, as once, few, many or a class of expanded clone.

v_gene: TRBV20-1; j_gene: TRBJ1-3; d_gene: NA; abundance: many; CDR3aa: CSAPGRNSGNTIYF; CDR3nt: TGCAGTGCCCCGGGCCGAAACTCTGGAAACACCATATATTTT
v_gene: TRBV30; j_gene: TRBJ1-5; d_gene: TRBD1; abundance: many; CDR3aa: CAWTRDREGQPQHF; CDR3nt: TGTGCCTGGACCCGAGACAGGGAGGGTCAGCCCCAGCATTTT
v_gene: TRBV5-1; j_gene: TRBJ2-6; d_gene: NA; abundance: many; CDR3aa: CASSLVAGGVTSGANVLTF; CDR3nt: TGCGCCAGCAGCTTGGTAGCCGGGGGCGTAACCTCTGGGGCCAACGTCCTGACTTTC
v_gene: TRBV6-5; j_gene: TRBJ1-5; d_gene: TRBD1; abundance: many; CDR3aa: CASSYVTGVVRYQPQHF; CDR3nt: TGTGCCAGCAGTTATGTTACAGGGGTGGTGAGGTATCAGCCCCAGCATTTT
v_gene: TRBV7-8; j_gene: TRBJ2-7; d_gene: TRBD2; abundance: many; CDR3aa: CASSFRAGDEQYF; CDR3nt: TGTGCCAGCAGCTTTAGAGCGGGAGACGAGCAGTACTTC
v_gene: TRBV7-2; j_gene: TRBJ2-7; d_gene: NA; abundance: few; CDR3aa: CASSLRPGLSYEQYF; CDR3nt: TGTGCCAGCAGCTTGCGCCCGGGGCTATCCTACGAGCAGTACTTC
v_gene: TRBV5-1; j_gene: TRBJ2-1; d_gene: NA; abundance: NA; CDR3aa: CASSYGTGLAGVPRNEQFF; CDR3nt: TGCGCCAGCAGCTACGGGACAGGTTTAGCGGGAGTACCGCGGAATGAGCAGTTCTTC
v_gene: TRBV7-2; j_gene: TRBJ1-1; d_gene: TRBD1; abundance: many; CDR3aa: CASSLAQGATEAFF; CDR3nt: TGTGCCAGCAGCTTAGCGCAGGGGGCCACTGAAGCTTTCTTT
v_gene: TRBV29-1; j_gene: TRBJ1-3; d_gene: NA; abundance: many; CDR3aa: CSVDPGESGNTIYF; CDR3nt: TGCAGCGTTGACCCTGGTGAATCGGGAAACACCATATATTTT
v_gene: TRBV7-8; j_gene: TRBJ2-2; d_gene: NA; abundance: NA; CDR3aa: CASSPLGGGNTGELFF; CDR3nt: TGTGCCAGCAGCCCCTTGGGGGGAGGGAACACCGGGGAGCTGTTTTTT
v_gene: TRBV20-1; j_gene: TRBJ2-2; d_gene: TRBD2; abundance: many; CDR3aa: CSARIAGGSGELFF; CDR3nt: TGCAGTGCTAGAATAGCGGGAGGGTCCGGGGAGCTGTTTTTT
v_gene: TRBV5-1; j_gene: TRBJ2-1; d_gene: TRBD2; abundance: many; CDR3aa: CASSSSGPSYNEQFF; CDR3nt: TGCGCCAGCAGCTCTAGCGGGCCGTCCTACAATGAGCAGTTCTTC
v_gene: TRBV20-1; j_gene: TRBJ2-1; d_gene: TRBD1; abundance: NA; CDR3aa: CSARDLSGTGGDEQFF; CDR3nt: TGCAGTGCTAGAGACCTCTCCGGGACAGGGGGTGATGAGCAGTTCTTC
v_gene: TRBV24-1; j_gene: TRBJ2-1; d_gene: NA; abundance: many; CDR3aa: CATRRPGDNEQFF; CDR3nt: TGTGCCACCAGAAGGCCGGGCGACAATGAGCAGTTCTTC
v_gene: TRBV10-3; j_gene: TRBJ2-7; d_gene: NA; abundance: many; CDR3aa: CAISESSGVWYEQYF; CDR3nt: TGTGCCATCAGTGAGTCATCGGGGGTATGGTACGAGCAGTACTTC
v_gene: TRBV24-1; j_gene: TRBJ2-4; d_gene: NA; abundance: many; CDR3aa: CATSDFDGPPKNIQYF; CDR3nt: TGTGCCACCAGTGATTTCGACGGCCCGCCCAAAAACATTCAGTACTTC
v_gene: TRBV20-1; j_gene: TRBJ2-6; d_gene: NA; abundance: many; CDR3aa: CSARGLGGTTGANVLTF; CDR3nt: TGCAGTGCTAGAGGTCTTGGAGGAACTACTGGGGCCAACGTCCTGACTTTC
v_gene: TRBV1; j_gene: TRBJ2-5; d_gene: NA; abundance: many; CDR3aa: CTSIKAGASETQYF; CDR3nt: TGCACCAGCATTAAGGCGGGAGCTTCGGAGACCCAGTACTTC
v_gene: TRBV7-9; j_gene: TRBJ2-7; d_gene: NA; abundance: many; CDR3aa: CASSLVGGAPHEQYF; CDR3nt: TGTGCCAGCAGCTTAGTAGGCGGGGCCCCCCACGAGCAGTACTTC
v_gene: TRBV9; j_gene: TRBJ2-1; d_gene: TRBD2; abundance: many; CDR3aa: CASSVEGSSGRAVNEQFF; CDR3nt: TGTGCCAGCAGCGTAGAAGGGTCTAGCGGGAGGGCCGTCAATGAGCAGTTCTTC
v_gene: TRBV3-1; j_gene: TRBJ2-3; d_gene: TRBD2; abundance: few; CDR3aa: CASSTGTKSTDTQYF; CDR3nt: TGTGCCAGCAGCACCGGGACTAAAAGCACAGATACGCAGTATTTT
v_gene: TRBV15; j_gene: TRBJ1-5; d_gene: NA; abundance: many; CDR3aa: CATSRLMRGGRNQPQHF; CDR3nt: TGTGCCACCAGCAGACTGATGCGGGGGGGCAGGAATCAGCCCCAGCATTTT
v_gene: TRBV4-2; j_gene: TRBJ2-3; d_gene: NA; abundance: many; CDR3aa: CASSPYSRGPSTDTQYF; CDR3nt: TGTGCCAGCAGCCCCTACTCTCGGGGGCCTAGCACAGATACGCAGTATTTT
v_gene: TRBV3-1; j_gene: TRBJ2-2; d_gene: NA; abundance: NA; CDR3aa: CATRGRGGDTGELFF; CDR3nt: TGTGCCACCAGGGGGCGGGGGGGCGACACCGGGGAGCTGTTTTTT
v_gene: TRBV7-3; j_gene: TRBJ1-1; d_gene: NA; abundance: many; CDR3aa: CASSSRMNTEAFF; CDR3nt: TGTGCCAGCAGCTCCCGTATGAACACTGAAGCTTTCTTT
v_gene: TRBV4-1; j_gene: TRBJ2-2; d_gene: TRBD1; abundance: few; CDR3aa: CASSQRTGQNTGELFF; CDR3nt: TGCGCCAGCAGCCAGCGGACAGGGCAGAACACCGGGGAGCTGTTTTTT
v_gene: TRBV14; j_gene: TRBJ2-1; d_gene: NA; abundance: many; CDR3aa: CASSPSGFLDYNEQFF; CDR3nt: TGTGCCAGCAGCCCATCCGGGTTTCTCGATTACAATGAGCAGTTCTTC
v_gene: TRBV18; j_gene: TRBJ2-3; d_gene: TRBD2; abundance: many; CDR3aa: CASSPGLAGVGSDTQYF; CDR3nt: TGTGCCAGCTCACCGGGACTAGCGGGAGTAGGGTCAGATACGCAGTATTTT
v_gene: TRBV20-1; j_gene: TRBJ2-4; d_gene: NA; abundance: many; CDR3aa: CSARDLGEVAKNIQYF; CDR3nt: TGCAGTGCTAGAGATCTGGGGGAAGTAGCCAAAAACATTCAGTACTTC
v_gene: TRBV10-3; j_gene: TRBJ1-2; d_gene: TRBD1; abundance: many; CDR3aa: CATFGTVNYGYTF; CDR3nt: TGTGCCACCTTCGGGACAGTTAACTATGGCTACACCTTC
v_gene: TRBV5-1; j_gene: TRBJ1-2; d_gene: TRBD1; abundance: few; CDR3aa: CASSGTGGVEYGYTF; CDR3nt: TGCGCCAGCAGCGGGACAGGGGGCGTAGAGTATGGCTACACCTTC
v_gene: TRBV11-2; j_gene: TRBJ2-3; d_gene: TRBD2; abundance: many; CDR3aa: CASSLPGLAAPWATDTQYF; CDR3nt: TGTGCCAGCAGCTTACCCGGACTAGCGGCACCTTGGGCCACAGATACGCAGTATTTT
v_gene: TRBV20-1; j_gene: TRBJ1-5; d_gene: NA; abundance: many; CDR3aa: CSASYTGPSNQPQHF; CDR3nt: TGCAGTGCTTCTTATACGGGCCCTAGCAATCAGCCCCAGCATTTT